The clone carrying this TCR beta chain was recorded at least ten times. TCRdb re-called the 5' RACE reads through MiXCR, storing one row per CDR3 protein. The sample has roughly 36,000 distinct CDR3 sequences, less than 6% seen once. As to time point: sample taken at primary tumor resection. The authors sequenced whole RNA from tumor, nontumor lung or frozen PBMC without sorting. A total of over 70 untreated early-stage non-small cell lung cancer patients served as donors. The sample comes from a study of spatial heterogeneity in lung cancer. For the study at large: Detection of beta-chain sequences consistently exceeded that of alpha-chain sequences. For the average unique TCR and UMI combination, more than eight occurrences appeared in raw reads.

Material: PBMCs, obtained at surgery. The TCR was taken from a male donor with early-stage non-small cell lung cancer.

Here the CDR3 reads CASSSLGVGEQFF. The CDR3 DNA is TGTGCCAGCAGCTCCCTAGGAGTGGGTGAGCAGTTCTTC. The chain has TRBV7-3 and TRBJ2-1, with D uncertain. Trimming pared 4 bases from V and 9 bases from J, leaving 13 bases between. Germline V gene data show CDR1 as SGHTA and CDR2 as FQGTGA. There are 13 residues in the CDR3.